Listed below are T cell receptor beta chains from one sample, sequenced in a study of T cell responses to AZD1222 COVID-19 vaccine. Measured with immunoSEQ multiplex PCR; TCRdb has only the in-frame clones, and not every one. The data contain 150,000 to 200,000 clones, roughly 90% of them singletons. Sequencing was performed on peripheral blood, taken 28 days after the second AZD1222 dose. Receptor source: an adult who received the AZD1222 COVID-19 vaccine. CDR3s include the opening cysteine and the closing phenylalanine or tryptophan. A D gene is named only where the DNA matches it firmly. The listing skips clone size in some rows; elsewhere it reads once, few, many or a size class.

j_gene | v_gene | abundance | d_gene | CDR3nt | CDR3aa
TRBJ2-3 | TRBV19 | NA | NA | TGTGCCAGTAGTATTCGGATCTTCACAGATACGCAGTATTTT | CASSIRIFTDTQYF
TRBJ2-2 | TRBV7-9 | NA | TRBD1 | TGTGCCAACTCCGGACAGGGGAACACCGGGGAGCTGTTTTTT | CANSGQGNTGELFF
TRBJ1-4 | TRBV3-1/TRBV3-2 | NA | TRBD1 | TGTGCCAGCAGCCCTACAGGGGTTCGAGAAAAACTGTTTTTT | CASSPTGVREKLFF
TRBJ1-6 | TRBV7-9 | NA | NA | TGTGCCAGCAGCTTCGGGACGGTCCATTCACCCCTCCACTTT | CASSFGTVHSPLHF
TRBJ2-2 | TRBV7-2 | NA | TRBD1 | TGTGCCAGCAGCTTAACCCCCAGGGGGCGCGGCACCGGGGAGCTGTTTTTT | CASSLTPRGRGTGELFF
TRBJ2-1 | TRBV7-8 | once | TRBD1 | TGTGCCAGCAGCCCCTCGGGACAGGGAAATAATGAGCAGTTCTTC | CASSPSGQGNNEQFF
TRBJ1-1 | TRBV27 | NA | TRBD1 | TGTGCCAGCAGTTCTACAGGGGGCATGAACACTGAAGCTTTCTTT | CASSSTGGMNTEAFF
TRBJ1-6 | TRBV12-3/TRBV12-4 | few | NA | TGTGCCAGCAGTCCCTTTATATGGGGACCCCTCCACTTT | CASSPFIWGPLHF
TRBJ2-7 | TRBV5-8 | once | NA | TGTGCCAGCAGCTTGGGGCGAGTCTCCTACGAGCAGTACTTC | CASSLGRVSYEQYF
TRBJ2-7 | TRBV19 | NA | NA | TGTGCCAGTAGTATAGATCGAGGCTACGAGCAGTACTTC | CASSIDRGYEQYF
TRBJ1-1 | TRBV5-5 | NA | NA | TGTGCCAGCAGCTTAACCCGCCTAAACAGCGGCAACTACTTGAACACTGAAGCTTTCTTT | CASSLTRLNSGNYLNTEAFF
TRBJ1-2 | TRBV27 | NA | NA | TGTGCCAGCAGTTTGATCGGGGGGCGCAAAGGATATGGCTACACCTTC | CASSLIGGRKGYGYTF
TRBJ1-5 | TRBV15 | few | NA | TGTGCCACCAGTAGGGCTGATCAGCCCCAGCATTTT | CATSRADQPQHF
TRBJ2-7 | TRBV7-2 | NA | NA | TGTGCCAGCAGCCCGGGCCGTAGGCAGAGCTCCTACGAGCAGTACTTC | CASSPGRRQSSYEQYF
TRBJ1-1 | TRBV27 | NA | NA | TGTGCCAGCAGTCACCGACGGGGGGCTGAAGCTTTCTTT | CASSHRRGAEAFF
TRBJ2-2 | TRBV7-9 | NA | NA | TGTGCCAGCCGACAGAGGGGCAGGGACACCGGGGAGCTGTTTTTT | CASRQRGRDTGELFF
TRBJ2-3 | TRBV5-1 | NA | NA | TGCGCCAGCAGTCGACTCGGGGGGCTCCCTACAGATACGCAGTATTTT | CASSRLGGLPTDTQYF
TRBJ1-1 | TRBV3-1/TRBV3-2 | NA | NA | TGTGCCAGCAGTCTCGAGGGGGCTGAAGCTTTCTTT | CASSLEGAEAFF
TRBJ1-3 | TRBV19 | NA | NA | TGTGCCAGTAGAAATAACAGGGTCACCTCTGGAAACACCATATATTTT | CASRNNRVTSGNTIYF
TRBJ2-5 | TRBV20-1 | NA | TRBD1 | TGCAGTGCTAGTAGTACAGGGGGCTTGGGGGAGACCCAGTACTTC | CSASSTGGLGETQYF
TRBJ2-7 | TRBV27 | NA | TRBD1 | TGTGCCAGCAGTTTGGCAGGGGGCATCAACGAGCAGTACTTC | CASSLAGGINEQYF
TRBJ1-1 | TRBV27 | NA | TRBD1 | TGTGCCAGCGGGGACAGGGGCCCCACTGAAGCTTTCTTT | CASGDRGPTEAFF
TRBJ2-1 | TRBV6-2/TRBV6-3 | once | NA | TGTGCCAGCAGTTACGAGGGGGTCGGAATAAATGAGCAGTTCTTC | CASSYEGVGINEQFF
TRBJ2-1 | TRBV10-3 | NA | TRBD2 | TGTGCCATCAGTGAGTCGATCACTAGCGGGGAGAATGAGCAGTTCTTC | CAISESITSGENEQFF
TRBJ1-1 | TRBV27 | NA | TRBD1 | TGTGCCAGCAGGCCACAACTATCGGGACAGGGCTACACTGAAGCTTTCTTT | CASRPQLSGQGYTEAFF
TRBJ2-7 | TRBV18 | NA | NA | TGTGCCAGCTCACCAAAAGAAGGGATCGAGCAGTACTTC | CASSPKEGIEQYF
TRBJ2-2 | TRBV18 | once | NA | TGTGCCAGCTCACCTCACCCGAACACCGGGGAGCTGTTTTTT | CASSPHPNTGELFF
TRBJ2-7 | TRBV28 | NA | NA | TGTGCCAGCAGTTGGGTCAGGGGCGAGCAGTACTTC | CASSWVRGEQYF
TRBJ1-1 | TRBV6-5 | few | NA | TGTGCCAGCAGGACCCTGGCGGGGACTGAAGCTTTCTTT | CASRTLAGTEAFF
TRBJ1-4 | TRBV2 | NA | TRBD1 | TGTGCCTCAAACCGGGACAGTAATGAAAAACTGTTTTTT | CASNRDSNEKLFF
TRBJ1-3 | TRBV10-3 | NA | NA | TGTGCCATCAGGGAACACAAGGCCCCTGGAAACACCATATATTTT | CAIREHKAPGNTIYF
TRBJ1-5 | TRBV24-1 | once | NA | TGTGCCACCAGTGATTCCACACAATCCCCCAGCAATCAGCCCCAGCATTTT | CATSDSTQSPSNQPQHF
TRBJ1-1 | TRBV3-1/TRBV3-2 | NA | NA | TGTGCCAGCAGCCAAGACGCCCAAGCTTTCTTT | CASSQDAQAFF
TRBJ2-7 | TRBV29-1 | NA | NA | TGCAGCGTTGGGCCCCCCAATTTCTACGAGCAGTACTTC | CSVGPPNFYEQYF
TRBJ1-5 | TRBV30 | NA | NA | TGTGCCTGGGCCGGAGGGGGCAATCAGCCCCAGCATTTT | CAWAGGGNQPQHF
TRBJ2-7 | TRBV5-1 | NA | NA | TGCGCCAGCAGCTTGGGTGACAGGTCCCAAAAGGAATCCTACGAGCAGTACTTC | CASSLGDRSQKESYEQYF
TRBJ1-2 | TRBV6-5 | NA | NA | TGTGCCAGCCGAGACGCCCTTCGGAACACTCATGGCTACACCTTC | CASRDALRNTHGYTF
TRBJ1-2 | TRBV19 | NA | NA | TGTGCCAGTAGTCAGGCAGGCTATGGCTACACCTTC | CASSQAGYGYTF
TRBJ1-5 | TRBV6-1 | NA | NA | TGTGCCAGCAGTGAAGGTGGGTTTGGCAATCAGCCCCAGCATTTT | CASSEGGFGNQPQHF
TRBJ1-5 | TRBV7-2 | few | NA | TGTGCCAGCCATAAGGGGGGCCTAAATCAGCCCCAGCATTTT | CASHKGGLNQPQHF
TRBJ1-2 | TRBV5-1 | NA | NA | TGCGCCAGCAGCTTGGATCGCGGCTCTGGCTACACCTTC | CASSLDRGSGYTF